This TCR beta chain was profiled in a study of blood T cell repertoires in COVID-19. The table came from immunoSEQ multiplex PCR; TCRdb's copy has only in-frame clones and leaves some out. This table holds 200,000 or so clones, around 83% found once. V lost 0 bases, J lost 5 bases, and 10 bases lay in between. Germline V gene sequence: CDR1 LNHNV, CDR2 YYDKDF (reference sequence). CDR3 size: 14 residues. Sequenced material: peripheral blood. The sequence came from a man aged 45-65 years who had recovered from COVID-19. V is TRBV15 and J is TRBJ2-5; possible D gene TRBD1, 5 bases. The CDR3 protein is CATSRDLGAETQYF. CDR3 sequence (DNA): TGTGCCACCAGCAGAGATTTAGGGGCCGAGACCCAGTACTTC. The entire variable domain, with the rest obtained from reference TRBV15 and TRBJ2-5, is as follows: DAMVIQNPRYQVTQFGKPVTLSCSQTLNHNVMYWYQQKSSQAPKLLFHYYDKDFNNEADTPDNFQSRRPNTSFCFLDIRSPGLGDTAMYLCATSRDLGAETQYFGPGTRLLVL.